This note documents a single T cell receptor (beta chain) sequence. This record comes from a study of immune evolution from preneoplasia to lung adenocarcinoma. The wider study: HLA loss of heterozygosity: roughly 7.5% AIS, about 15% MIA, approximately 35% ADC, none AAH.

The CDR3 contains 16 residues. Germline V lookup: CDR1 ENHRY, CDR2 SYGVKD. The germline V and J ends were trimmed by 3 bases and 0 bases, with 15 bases remaining between them. Some clones are missing from TCRdb's copy, which holds only in-frame ones; the method was immunoSEQ multiplex PCR. This sample has about 14,000 clones, with more than 80% found just once. Macro-dissection enriched premalignant or tumor cells before nucleic acid extraction. The source is a person aged 65-85 years with lung adenocarcinoma. The specimen was FFPE minimally invasive lung adenocarcinoma tissue. The chain has TRBV10-3 and TRBJ2-7; D is perhaps TRBD1 or TRBD2 (5 bases each). The CDR3 reads CAISEGGGGSSYEQYF. As DNA, the CDR3 is TGTGCCATCAGTGAAGGAGGTGGGGGAAGCTCCTACGAGCAGTACTTC.